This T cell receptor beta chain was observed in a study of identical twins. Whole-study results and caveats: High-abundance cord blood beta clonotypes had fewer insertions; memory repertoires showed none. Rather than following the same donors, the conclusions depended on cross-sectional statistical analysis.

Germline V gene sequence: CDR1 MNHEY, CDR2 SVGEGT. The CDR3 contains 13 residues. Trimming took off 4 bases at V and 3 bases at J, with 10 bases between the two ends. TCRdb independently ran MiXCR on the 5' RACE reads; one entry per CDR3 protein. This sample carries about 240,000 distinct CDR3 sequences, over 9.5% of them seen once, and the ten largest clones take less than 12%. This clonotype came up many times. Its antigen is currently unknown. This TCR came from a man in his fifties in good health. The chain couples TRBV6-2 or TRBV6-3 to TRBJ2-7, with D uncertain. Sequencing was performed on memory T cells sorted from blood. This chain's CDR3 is CASSLLINYEQYF. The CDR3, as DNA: TGTGCCAGCAGTTTACTCATAAACTACGAGCAGTACTTC.